One and the same sample provided the 18 T cell receptor beta chains below, sequenced in a study of T cells after yellow fever vaccination. Via MiXCR, TCRdb re-called the 5' RACE reads, giving one row per CDR3 protein. The sample records 300,000 to 350,000 distinct CDR3 sequences, under 5% being singletons. Source: PBMCs, taken 5 days after the yellow fever booster vaccination. These receptors were collected from a man between 18 and 35 years old who received the YFV17D yellow fever vaccine.

The sample holds a few counts of this clonotype. The rearrangement uses TRBV7-8 and TRBJ2-3, with D possibly matching TRBD2 (6 bases). The CDR3 totals 14 residues. Germline V gene data show CDR1 as SGHVS and CDR2 as FQNEAQ. Between the trimmed V and J ends, which lost 5 bases and 4 bases, there was a span of 13 bases. CDR3 DNA: TGTGCCAGCAGCGAACGATGGGGGGCAGATACGCAGTATTTT. Translating gives CASSERWGADTQYF.

This clonotype was seen many times. The chain employs TRBV5-1 and TRBJ1-1; possible D gene TRBD1, 6 bases. V dropped 1 base and J dropped 3 bases, with 25 bases sitting between them. The CDR3 totals 19 residues. Germline assignment: CDR1 SGHRS and CDR2 YFSETQ. The CDR3 bases are TGCGCCAGCAGCTTGTGGCCTTCGACAGGCAGGTGGTCGGACACTGAAGCTTTCTTT. Protein: CASSLWPSTGRWSDTEAFF. The variable domain in full, with the rest retrieved from reference TRBV5-1 and TRBJ1-1, is KAGVTQTPRYLIKTRGQQVTLSCSPISGHRSVSWYQQTPGQGLQFLFEYFSETQRNKGNFPGRFSGRQFSNSRSEMNVSTLELGDSALYLCASSLWPSTGRWSDTEAFFGQGTRLTVV.

This clonotype was counted at least ten times. The chain links TRBV6-4 to TRBJ2-3; possible D gene TRBD2, 5 bases. The CDR3 is 13 residues long. CDR1 is MRHNA and CDR2 is SNTAGT in the germline V gene. The V and J ends lost 2 bases and 3 bases respectively, with 6 bases between them. The CDR3 DNA reads TGTGCCAGCAGTGACAGGGAGACAGATACGCAGTATTTT. Its translation: CASSDRETDTQYF.

At least ten counts were recorded for this clonotype. The chain has TRBV14 and TRBJ2-7, with D perhaps given as TRBD1 or TRBD2 (5 bases each). The CDR3 is 14 amino acids. CDR1 and CDR2 from the germline V gene are SGHDN and FVKESK. V shed 5 bases and J shed 1 base, with 12 bases lying between them. The CDR3 loop reads CASSAGTVSYEQYV. For the CDR3, the DNA is TGTGCCAGCAGCGCAGGGACGGTATCCTACGAGCAGTACGTC.

J is TRBJ2-2 and V is TRBV7-2; TRBD2 aligns across 10 bases. V shed 2 bases and J 6 bases; nucleotides not matched to a gene: 9. The CDR3 is 17 amino acids. Germline CDR1 and CDR2: SGHTA and FQGNSA. The CDR3 DNA reads TGTGCCAGCAGCTTAAGGTTTAAGCGGGGGGGCGCCGGGGAGCTGTTTTTT. Protein sequence: CASSLRFKRGGAGELFF.

This clonotype appeared many times. This sequence joins TRBV5-1 and TRBJ2-2; a weak D match, TRBD2 (7 bases). CDR3 length: 16 amino acids. CDR1 and CDR2 from the germline V gene are SGHRS and YFSETQ. Trimming cost V 0 bases and J 5 bases, with 14 bases left between them. CDR3 sequence (DNA): TGCGCCAGCAGCTTGGAAGAGGGGGGGCGGACCGGGGAGCTGTTTTTT. This sequence encodes CASSLEEGGRTGELFF.

The chain recombines TRBV28 with TRBJ1-3, with D hard to call. Per the germline V gene, CDR1 is MDHEN and CDR2 is SYDVKM. V lost 7 bases to trimming and J lost 0 bases, with 19 bases between them. CDR3 length: 17 amino acids. This chain's CDR3 is CASTKGGRLNSGNTIYF. The DNA of the CDR3 is TGTGCCAGCACCAAAGGAGGGCGGCTAAACTCTGGAAACACCATATATTTT.

In its sample, this clonotype was seen many times. The chain couples TRBV7-2 to TRBJ2-7; D may be TRBD1 (6 bases). This CDR3 comprises 14 residues. Trimming removed 1 base at V and 6 bases at J, with 13 bases between. Germline loops: CDR1 SGHTA, CDR2 FQGNSA. CDR3 bases: TGTGCCAGCAGCTTAGGCATCAGGGGTGGCGAGCAGTACTTC. Translating gives CASSLGIRGGEQYF.

This clonotype showed up just a few times. V and J are TRBV12-3 or TRBV12-4 and TRBJ2-5; D gene uncertain. The V end was cut by 2 bases, the J end by 5 bases, with 12 bases between. The CDR3 is 14 residues long. The CDR3 DNA sequence: TGTGCCAGCAGTTTATTAGGGCGTAGGGAGACCCAGTACTTC. Translated: CASSLLGRRETQYF.

This clonotype was observed many times. The chain uses TRBV7-9 and TRBJ2-1; tentatively, D is TRBD2 (5 bases). The CDR3 spans 12 residues. Between the trimmed V and J ends, which lost 5 bases and 9 bases, there was a span of 11 bases. The germline V gene has CDR1 SEHNR and CDR2 FQNEAQ (reference sequence). Here the CDR3 DNA reads TGTGCCAGCAGCGTAGGGAGTTTTGAGCAGTTCTTC. This codes for CASSVGSFEQFF.

This clonotype was picked up a small number of times. This sequence joins TRBV5-1 and TRBJ2-3; possibly TRBD2 for D (6 bases). CDR3 length: 15 residues. Trimming removed 5 bases at V and 5 bases at J, with 18 bases between. The V gene's germline CDR1 is SGHRS and CDR2 YFSETQ. CDR3 nucleotide sequence: TGCGCCAGCAGATATTTCGGGGGAAGTAGAGATACGCAGTATTTT. Translation gives CASRYFGGSRDTQYF.

V usage is TRBV4-1 and J usage is TRBJ1-3; TRBD1 aligns across 7 bases. This CDR3 comprises 15 residues. After removal of 3 bases from V and 5 bases from J, the junction contained 7 bases not matched to a gene. Germline V gene lookup returns CDR1 MGHRA and CDR2 YSYEKL. The CDR3 DNA follows: TGCGCCAGCAGCCAGGGCCCGGGACAGAGAAACACCATATATTTT. Translating gives CASSQGPGQRNTIYF.

This clonotype was picked up a small number of times. In DNA, the CDR3 is TGTGCCACGGCCTGGACATCGCAAGAGACCCAGTACTTC. Residues: CATAWTSQETQYF. The gene calls are TRBV6-1 and TRBJ2-5; D might be TRBD1 (5 bases). The V and J ends lost 10 bases and 2 bases respectively, with 14 bases between them. From germline, CDR1 is MNHNS and CDR2 SASEGT. The CDR3 is made up of 13 amino acids.

This clonotype was observed a handful of times. Germline is not matched at one junction end, which may reflect a read error. The CDR3 loop reads CASSATRAGTEAVF. DNA of the CDR3: TGTGCCAGCAGCGCAACCCGGGCGGGGACTGAAGCTGTCTTT. The chain is built from TRBV9 and TRBJ1-1, with D possibly matching TRBD1 (5 bases). Germline V CDR1 and CDR2: SGDLS, YYNGEE. The length of the CDR3 is 14 residues.

The chain combines TRBV5-8 with TRBJ2-6; 7 positions agree with TRBD1. Per the germline V gene, CDR1 is SGHTS and CDR2 is YDEGEE. Trimming removed 0 bases from V and 0 bases from J; junction bases left unmatched: 6. The CDR3 runs 18 residues. The CDR3 nucleotides read TGTGCCAGCAGCTTGGGTGGACAGGATAACTCTGGGGCCAACGTCCTGACTTTC. Translating it yields CASSLGGQDNSGANVLTF.

This clonotype has a handful of counts. The V gene is TRBV25-1, the J gene TRBJ2-7, with a possible D match to TRBD2 (5 bases). The germline V and J ends were trimmed by 2 bases and 2 bases, with 10 bases remaining between them. Germline CDR1 reads MGHDK; CDR2 reads SYGVNS. The length of the CDR3 is 14 residues. For the CDR3, the DNA is TGTGCCAGCAGTGAAGGAGGCGGCGCCTACGAGCAGTACTTC. As protein: CASSEGGGAYEQYF.

This clonotype has more than one count but fewer than ten. The chain couples TRBV6-2 or TRBV6-3 to TRBJ2-1, with 10 nucleotides matching TRBD1. V lost 1 base and J lost 3; bases outside the gene matches: 3. This CDR3 contains 16 residues. Per germline, CDR1 MNHEY and CDR2 SVGEGT. The DNA for the CDR3 is TGTGCCAGCAGTTACTACGGGACAGGGGTCTACAATGAGCAGTTCTTC. Its translation: CASSYYGTGVYNEQFF.

This clonotype was counted between two and nine times. V and J are TRBV7-2 and TRBJ2-6; a possible D gene is TRBD1 (5 bases). V was cut by 5 bases and J by 0 bases, with 11 bases left in between. This CDR3 comprises 16 residues. The germline CDR1 and CDR2 sequences are SGHTA and FQGNSA. CDR3 sequence: CASSSRQISGANVLTF. As DNA, the CDR3 is TGTGCCAGCAGCAGCAGACAGATCTCTGGGGCCAACGTCCTGACTTTC. Drawing the rest from reference TRBV7-2 and TRBJ2-6, the complete variable domain is GAGVSQSPSNKVTEKGKDVELRCDPISGHTALYWYRQSLGQGLEFLIYFQGNSAPDKSGLPSDRFSAERTGGSVSTLTIQRTQQEDSAVYLCASSSRQISGANVLTFGAGSRLTVL.